This T cell receptor beta chain was identified in a study of T cells in Graves' hyperthyroidism and ophthalmopathy. Looking at the study overall: Any treatment followed the collection of peripheral blood at initial diagnosis.

Patients having uncontrolled infection, another autoimmune disease, pregnancy or lactation were not included. Germline lookup yields CDR1 DFQATT and CDR2 SNEGSKA (reference sequence). Trimming took 6 bases from V and 6 from J; bases not matched to a gene: 8. The CDR3 has 13 amino acids. Study results and caveats: Classification by a 13 V-J model distinguished ophthalmopathy from stable hyperthyroidism.

Authors of the study amplified TCR beta CDR3 regions from RNA transcripts. HTBI primers drove first-round RT-PCR of the TCR CDR3. From the multiplex PCR reads, TCRdb called clonotypes with MiXCR, one entry per CDR3 protein. The sample records around 280,000 distinct CDR3 sequences, roughly 13% being singletons. This clonotype occurred a few times. Antigen specificity is unknown. Being one base from a much bigger clone, this may be a read error. The genes are TRBV20-1 and TRBJ1-1, with TRBD1 matching over 9 bases. The sequenced sample was blood. The receptor's source is a woman between 40 and 50 years old with Graves' hyperthyroidism. The CDR3 nucleotides are TGCAGTGCCGTACAGGGGGCGCGGTCTGAAGCTTTCTTT. Translating gives CSAVQGARSEAFF.